This T cell receptor beta chain is drawn from a study of blood T cell repertoires in COVID-19. Study in general: Sites across the United States, Italy and Spain contributed samples from acute and convalescent COVID-19.

The V gene lost 0 bases and the J gene lost 3 bases, with 15 bases spanning the gap. CDR3 length: 16 amino acids. The germline V gene encodes CDR1 LGHNA and CDR2 YSLEER. This clone was recorded at least ten times. In the study's own analysis: Estimation of nucleated cell counts was performed using reference gene primer amplification. Data came from immunoSEQ multiplex PCR; TCRdb stores just in-frame clones and leaves some out. D and trimming come from the DNA, and the V and J calls and clone size come from that table. The repertoire holds about 300,000 clones, around 87% seen once, with 1% to 1.5% in the top ten.

The sequence derives from a man in his 70s with acute or convalescent COVID-19. Input material: peripheral blood. The rearrangement links TRBV4-3 to TRBJ2-7, with D unclear. The CDR3 loop is CASSQDHGGYGYEQYF. CDR3 bases: TGCGCCAGCAGCCAAGATCACGGCGGATATGGCTACGAGCAGTACTTC.